This T cell receptor (beta chain) was obtained from a study of molecular identifiers for immune sequencing clone quantification. Study background: In replicates, the authors split RNA from around 20,000 or 100,000 naive CD8 cells five ways and sequenced four.

The sample holds many counts of this clonotype. V lost 7 bases to trimming and J lost 7 bases, with 17 bases between them. The CDR3 length is 14 residues. Naive CD8 sequencing libraries were generated from roughly 20,000 to 1,000,000 sorted cells, with 10%, 30% or 50% RNA as input. TCRdb independently ran MiXCR on the PCR reads; one entry per CDR3 protein. The data hold 460,000 or so distinct CDR3 sequences, with around 23% observed a single time. This receptor was obtained from a human donor in good health. Some libraries in this study had Jurkat cell RNA spiked in. The chain has TRBV12-3 or TRBV12-4 and TRBJ2-1; D call uncertain. What was sequenced was naive CD8+ T cells from blood, with Jurkat cell RNA spiked in. Specified subset: FACS-sorted CD8+CD4-CCR7+CD45RA+ naive T cells. For the CDR3, the DNA is TGTGCCAGCACCTCAAATCACCCTAATAATGAGCAGTTCTTC. This translates into CASTSNHPNNEQFF.